This T cell receptor beta chain originates from a study of T cell responses to AZD1222 COVID-19 vaccine. Study-level points and caveats: White British people made up most donors, females outnumbered males, and clonal diversity was possibly underestimated.

Clones were sequenced by immunoSEQ multiplex PCR, and TCRdb holds only the in-frame ones, with some missing. The sample consists of 100,000 to 140,000 clones, under 95% of them appearing once. Remarks on this clone: Its matching antigen is unknown.

The CDR3 contains 10 residues. Looked up from germline, CDR1 is SGHVS and CDR2 is FQNEAQ. V lost 10 bases and J lost 5, with 8 bases in between. The origin of this receptor is an adult in good health. The genes are TRBV7-8 and TRBJ2-5; D is unclear. Source: peripheral blood, taken on day 0 of AZD1222 vaccination. CDR3: CAISRETQYF. The CDR3 DNA follows: TGTGCCATCTCGAGGGAGACCCAGTACTTC. Using reference TRBV7-8 and TRBJ2-5 for the parts outside the CDR3, the full variable domain is GAGVSQSPRYKVAKRGQDVALRCDPISGHVSLFWYQQALGQGPEFLTYFQNEAQLDKSGLPSDRFFAERPEGSVSTLKIQRTQQEDSAVYLCAISRETQYFGPGTRLLVL.